This T cell receptor beta chain was documented in a study of blood T cell repertoires in COVID-19. Study-wide context: Sites in the United States, Italy and Spain provided acute and convalescent COVID-19 samples. Sources were T cells, B-cell-depleted T cells, or PBMCs; the material itself was cDNA or gDNA.

The CDR3 is 14 amino acids. Trimming removed 3 bases at V and 1 base at J, with 4 bases between. Germline lookup yields CDR1 LNHDA and CDR2 SQIVND (reference sequence). Per the original methods: Nucleated cell counts were estimated from reference gene primer amplification. This table comes from immunoSEQ multiplex PCR, and its TCRdb copy is limited to in-frame clones, with some not included. From that table come the V and J calls and clone size; the DNA was used to work out D and trimming. The sample carries more than 85,000 clones, over 70% recorded once. The clonotype comes from an elderly man with active or convalescent COVID-19. The rearrangement joins TRBV19 to TRBJ2-6; D unresolved. Input material: peripheral blood. The CDR3 region is CASSIKSGANVLTF. The CDR3 DNA reads TGTGCCAGTAGTATCAAATCTGGGGCCAACGTCCTGACTTTC. Full variable domain (outside the CDR3, taken from reference TRBV19 and TRBJ2-6): DGGITQSPKYLFRKEGQNVTLSCEQNLNHDAMYWYRQDPGQGLRLIYYSQIVNDFQKGDIAEGYSVSREKKESFPLTVTSAQKNPTAFYLCASSIKSGANVLTFGAGSRLTVL.